Given below is one T cell receptor beta chain in context. Its antigen is not yet known. No base qualities exist here, and no much larger clone lies one base off it. The sample originates from a study of blood T cells in healthy people across ages (dated by TCRdb to between 2014 and 2017). Background for the entire study: In model experiments, template switching captured roughly one uniquely barcoded TCR beta cDNA molecule for every two T cells. Age-related changes in TCR beta repertoire diversity were measured in the study by deep sequencing normalized with unique cDNA molecular identifiers. Donors were grouped into four age groups: young (average approximately 15 years), middle-aged (39), aged (roughly 62) and long-lived (approximately 81). To avoid experimental bias, donors of different ages were distributed randomly across sequencing lanes. Two additional independent replicas of 1 million unique cDNA reads from the same blood draw were analyzed for two donors (one aged 18 to 29 and one aged 80 or older).

Libraries were made using 5' RACE. The sequencing machine was an Illumina HiSeq 2500. The second PCR ran for roughly 7 to 11 cycles and used a J-beta primer mix along with a sample-barcoded 5' primer. A unique molecular identifier was introduced onto each TCR beta cDNA molecule by a template-switch 5' adaptor carrying 12 random nucleotides. At least 2.5 million CDR3-containing paired-end reads were obtained from each sample. First-strand cDNA synthesis was performed from all RNA using the Mint cDNA synthesis kit, with priming by a TRBC-specific oligonucleotide. After uracil-DNA glycosylase treatment, a first 18-cycle PCR used universal primers M1SS and BC2_uni_R on all cDNA. As for the authors' bioinformatics: Each sample was normalized by randomly selecting 1 million high-quality reads, each carrying a distinct molecular identifier. Instead of being binned into consensus sequences, reads that shared molecular identifiers were thrown out. MiTCR, with a Q25 quality threshold and the strictest error-elimination algorithm, was used for CDR3 identification, clonotype clustering and error correction. A nonparametric unseen species model with Euler transformation was used to estimate a lower bound on total TCR beta diversity. TCRdb reworked the public reads: Q25 trimming with fastp, MiXCR clone assembly, productive beta chains retained. Rows are combined by CDR3 protein, so each entry shows the most common genes and DNA. TCRdb assigned the V and J calls; the authors' analysis was not used. This sample is represented by some 1 million distinct CDR3 sequences; 40% to 50% of them were singletons. About 20% of the sample lies in the top ten.

For CDR1 and CDR2, the germline V gene lists MNHEY and SVGAGI. Cut back by 6 bases and 9 bases, the V and J ends lie 15 bases apart. The CDR3 runs 13 amino acids, cysteine and phenylalanine included. Only the CDR3 portion is preserved as DNA: 39 bases, with reading frame beginning at the first base. The roughly 42 donors, aged about 6 to 95 years, were systemically healthy Caucasian individuals from Russia. Roughly 9 milliliters of peripheral blood were drawn from each donor into EDTA-treated Vacutainer tubes. Ficoll-Paque density-gradient centrifugation was used to isolate PBMCs, with at least 6 million obtained per sample. Trizol reagent was used to extract total RNA from PBMCs, with at least 6 micrograms per sample. The percentages of naive CD45RAhigh/CD27high T cells were determined by flow cytometry on a PBMC aliquot from every donor. What the authors observed across the whole study: Estimates of total diversity from one million sequenced T cells were regarded as lower bounds and underestimates. Observed TCR beta diversity per million T cells fell roughly linearly with age, and a significant reduction was already apparent by age about 36. Because the CMV infection status of the donors was unknown, age-related changes in expanded clonotypes may potentially have been confounded. Compared with the aged group, the long-lived group had more naive CD4+ T cells, fewer expanded clones and increased TCR diversity, a pattern suggesting age selection. Observed TCR beta diversity correlated strongly with the percentage of naive T cells measured by flow cytometry. Since profiling was done on bulk unsorted PBMCs, naive and antigen-experienced compartments could not be conclusively compared.

The receptor was derived from a woman aged 60-75 years in good health. Sequenced: blood. The sequence joins TRBV6-5 to TRBJ2-1; matching of 5 bases hints at TRBD1 as the D gene. The DNA sequence is TGTGCCAGCAGCGCCGCCCCTAGGGGTGAGCAGTTCTTC. It specifies CASSAAPRGEQFF.